Sequencing of this T cell receptor beta chain was carried out in a study of identifying expanded T cells in peripheral blood. Clones were read by immunoSEQ multiplex PCR, and TCRdb kept only the in-frame ones, dropping some. This sample has around 120,000 clones, with 86% found just once. V was cut by 5 bases and J by 7 bases, with 15 bases left in between. CDR1 and CDR2 from the germline V gene are SGHAT and FQNNGV. The CDR3 has 14 residues. Sequenced: blood. The receptor comes from a person aged 18 to 70 in good health. This chain links TRBV11-2 with TRBJ2-1; D is perhaps TRBD1 (5 bases). The CDR3 loop reads CASSLRLGDNEQFF. The DNA for the CDR3 is TGTGCCAGCAGCCTCCGATTAGGGGATAATGAGCAGTTCTTC.